These 9 T cell receptor beta chains originate from one sample sequenced in a study of T cell responses to AZD1222 COVID-19 vaccine. TCRdb's copy holds only in-frame clones and misses some; the assay was immunoSEQ multiplex PCR. Of around 45,000 clones in the sample, roughly 75% were seen once. The sample in question was peripheral blood, obtained 28 days after the second dose of the MenACWY control vaccine. All receptors come from an adult who received the MenACWY meningococcal vaccine as a control.

The CDR3 DNA sequence: TGCGCCAGCAGCTTGGGAATTTTTAAGTTGGTAGTGAACACTGAAGCTTTCTTT. Protein sequence: CASSLGIFKLVVNTEAFF. The V gene is TRBV5-1, the J gene TRBJ1-1; no clear D gene. The V gene lost 0 bases and the J gene lost 0 bases, with 18 bases spanning the gap. Germline loops: CDR1 SGHRS, CDR2 YFSETQ. The CDR3 runs 18 residues.

About this clone: This CDR3 is also generated by other DNA sequences in the sample. The rearrangement links TRBV5-1 to TRBJ2-6; TRBD2 is a possible D gene (7 bases). CDR3 size: 18 residues. Trimming pared 4 bases from V and 5 bases from J, leaving 22 bases between. The germline CDR1 and CDR2 sequences are SGHRS and YFSETQ. This chain's CDR3 is CASSLGGTGGRRANVLTF. In nucleotides, the CDR3 is TGCGCCAGCAGCCTTGGCGGGACCGGGGGGCGGCGGGCCAACGTCCTGACTTTC.

This clone was observed once. V and J are TRBV5-4 and TRBJ1-1; a possible D gene is TRBD1 (6 bases). Germline CDR1 and CDR2: SGHNT and YYREEE (reference sequence). This CDR3 region has 15 residues. V was cut by 4 bases and J by 0 bases, with 13 bases left in between. CDR3 nucleotide sequence: TGTGCCAGCAGCCCCGGAACAGGGATGAACACTGAAGCTTTCTTT. Its protein product is CASSPGTGMNTEAFF.

The chain couples TRBV7-9 to TRBJ2-1, with TRBD2 identical over 7 bases. This CDR3 is 15 amino acids long. Germline CDR1 and CDR2: SEHNR and FQNEAQ (reference sequence). V lost 1 base and J lost 9; bases outside the gene matches: 9. CDR3 protein: CASSLDLAGDSEQFF. In DNA, the CDR3 is TGTGCCAGCAGCTTAGATCTGGCGGGAGACTCTGAGCAGTTCTTC.

This clone was counted a few times. The chain links TRBV25-1 to TRBJ2-1; no reliable D call. The V end was cut by 4 bases, the J end by 10 bases, with 8 bases between. The V gene's germline CDR1 is MGHDK and CDR2 SYGVNS. CDR3 length: 11 amino acids. The CDR3 bases are TGTGCCAGCAGTGGGAAGGTCGAGCAGTTCTTC. Protein product: CASSGKVEQFF. The whole variable domain, remainder taken from reference TRBV25-1 and TRBJ2-1, is EADIYQTPRYLVIGTGKKITLECSQTMGHDKMYWYQQDPGMELHLIHYSYGVNSTEKGDLSSESTVSRIRTEHFPLTLESARPSHTSQYLCASSGKVEQFFGPGTRLTVL.

CDR3 sequence reads: CASSLETFYGYTF. CDR3 nucleotide sequence: TGTGCCAGCAGTTTAGAGACTTTCTATGGCTACACCTTC. This chain joins TRBV12-3 or TRBV12-4 and TRBJ1-2; D is uncertain. V was pared by 1 base and J by 4 bases, with 7 bases between. The CDR3 extends over 13 amino acids.

Written as DNA, the CDR3 is TGTGCCAGCAGTTTAAGTAGGGCTAGCGGGTACACCGGGGAGCTGTTTTTT. It codes for CASSLSRASGYTGELFF. The chain combines TRBV27 with TRBJ2-2, with 8 bases identical to TRBD2. After removal of 2 bases from V and 3 bases from J, the junction contained 8 bases not matched to a gene. The CDR3 covers 17 residues. Germline V gene lookup returns CDR1 MNHEY and CDR2 SMNVEV (reference sequence).

The J gene is TRBJ1-6, the V gene TRBV6-4; no clear D. V lost 2 bases and J lost 5, with 4 bases in between. Germline V lookup: CDR1 MRHNA, CDR2 SNTAGT. This CDR3 contains 13 residues. CDR3 sequence reads: CASSDRDNSPLHF. Written as DNA, the CDR3 is TGTGCCAGCAGTGACAGGGATAATTCACCCCTCCACTTT.

V gene TRBV9 combines with J gene TRBJ1-2; TRBD1 is a possible D gene (6 bases). Germline lookup yields CDR1 SGDLS and CDR2 YYNGEE. With 1 base removed from V and 6 bases from J, the gap between germline ends came to 13 bases. CDR3 size: 14 residues. For the CDR3, the DNA is TGTGCCAGCAGCGTAACCGGGGGCGGGGATGGCTACACCTTC. Translating gives CASSVTGGGDGYTF.